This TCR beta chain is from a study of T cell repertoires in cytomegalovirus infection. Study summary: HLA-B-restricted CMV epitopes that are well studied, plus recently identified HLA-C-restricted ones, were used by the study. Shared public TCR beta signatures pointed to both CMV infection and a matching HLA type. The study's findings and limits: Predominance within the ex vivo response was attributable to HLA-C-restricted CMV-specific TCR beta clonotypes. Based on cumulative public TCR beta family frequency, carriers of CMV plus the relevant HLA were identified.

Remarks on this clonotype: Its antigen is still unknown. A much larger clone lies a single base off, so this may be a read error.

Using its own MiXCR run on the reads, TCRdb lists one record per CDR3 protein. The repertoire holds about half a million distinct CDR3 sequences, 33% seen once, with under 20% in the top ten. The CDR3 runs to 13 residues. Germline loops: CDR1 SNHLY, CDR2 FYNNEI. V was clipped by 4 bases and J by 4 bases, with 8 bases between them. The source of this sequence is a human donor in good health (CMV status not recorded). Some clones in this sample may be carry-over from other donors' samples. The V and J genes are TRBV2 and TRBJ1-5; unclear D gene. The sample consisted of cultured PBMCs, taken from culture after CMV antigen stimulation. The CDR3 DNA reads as TGTGCCAGCAGTGTATTCGGGAATCAGCCCCAGCATTTT. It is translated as CASSVFGNQPQHF.